Below, 7 T cell receptor beta chains from the same sample are listed, as sequenced in a study of monozygotic twins with inflammatory bowel disease. With the 5' RACE reads reprocessed, TCRdb shows one record per CDR3 protein and no DNA. In total, the table holds hundreds of thousands of distinct CDR3 sequences. The material sequenced was blood. The source of these receptors is a human donor with ulcerative colitis or Crohn's disease, or a healthy co-twin of an affected twin (not recorded which).

The chain combines TRBV18 with TRBJ1-4; absent DNA, TCRdb's TRBD1 call cannot be checked. The length of the CDR3 is 13 residues. The V gene's germline CDR1 is KGHSH and CDR2 LQKENI. The CDR3 loop reads CASSPPGQGKLFF.

The V gene is TRBV24-1, the J gene TRBJ1-2; as DNA is missing, the TRBD1 call by TCRdb cannot be tested. Looked up from germline, CDR1 is KGHDR and CDR2 is SFDVKD. The CDR3 runs 13 residues. The CDR3: CATSDSTGLDYTF.

The rearrangement links TRBV24-1 to TRBJ2-5; TCRdb's D call of TRBD1 is untestable without DNA. This CDR3 has 15 residues. Germline-derived CDR1 and CDR2 are KGHDR and SFDVKD. The CDR3 here is CATSDSGNREETQYF.

The rearrangement joins TRBV7-2 to TRBJ1-6. Germline CDR1 SGHTA, CDR2 FQGNSA. CDR3 size: 13 residues. The CDR3: CASSFTPGSPLHF.

This rearrangement joins TRBV30 to TRBJ1-2; TCRdb outputs TRBD1, but without DNA this stays unchecked. This CDR3 is 15 amino acids long. Germline loops: CDR1 GTSNPN, CDR2 SVGIG (reference sequence). The CDR3 sequence is CAWTFPDRDNYGYTF.

The chain links TRBV15 to TRBJ2-1; TCRdb gives TRBD2 as the D gene, but with no DNA this cannot be confirmed. Germline V lookup: CDR1 LNHNV, CDR2 YYDKDF (reference sequence). This CDR3 has 15 residues. The CDR3 loop is CATSRDTPHYNEQFF.

V usage is TRBV7-9 and J usage is TRBJ1-4. CDR1 and CDR2 from the germline V gene are SEHNR and FQNEAQ (reference sequence). This CDR3 is built from 15 residues. The CDR3 loop reads CASSLYSSENEKLFF.